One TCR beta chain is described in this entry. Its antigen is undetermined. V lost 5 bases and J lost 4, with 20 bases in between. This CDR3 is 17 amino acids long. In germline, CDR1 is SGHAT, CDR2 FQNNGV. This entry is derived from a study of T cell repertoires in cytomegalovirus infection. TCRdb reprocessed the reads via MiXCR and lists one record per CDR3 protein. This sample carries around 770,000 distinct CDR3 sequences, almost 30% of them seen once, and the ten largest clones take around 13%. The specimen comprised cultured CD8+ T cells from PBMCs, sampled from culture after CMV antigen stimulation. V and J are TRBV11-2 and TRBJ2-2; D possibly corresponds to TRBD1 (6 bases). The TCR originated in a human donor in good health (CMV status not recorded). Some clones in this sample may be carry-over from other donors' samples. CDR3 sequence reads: CASSQTQTGGSTGELFF. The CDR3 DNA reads TGTGCCAGCAGCCAAACACAGACAGGTGGAAGCACCGGGGAGCTGTTTTTT.